This T cell receptor beta chain is drawn from a study of blood T cells in healthy people across ages. Concerning this clonotype: Its antigen is not known. At one end the junction does not follow the germline gene, possibly because of a read error.

Germline CDR1 is ENHRY and CDR2 is SYGVKD. The CDR3 loop spans 15 amino acids. General study findings and limits: PBMCs were not sorted, which prevented a conclusive comparison of naive versus antigen-experienced cells. There was no known CMV status for donors, so expanded clonotype changes were possibly confounded.

The people who gave samples were healthy Caucasians from Russia, aged about 6 to 95. A second 7 to 11 cycle PCR used barcoded and J-beta primers. TCRdb ran MiXCR on the 5' RACE reads and lists one entry per CDR3 protein. The data show 1.8 million or so distinct CDR3 sequences, more than 35% seen once. The sequenced sample consisted of blood. The TCR comes from a human donor in good health. This chain connects TRBV10-3 to TRBJ1-1, with D perhaps matching TRBD1 (5 bases). The CDR3 protein is CAISVGVAWNAEAFF. Written as DNA, the CDR3 is TGTGCCATCAGTGTGGGGGTCGCGTGGAACGCTGAAGCTTTCTTT.